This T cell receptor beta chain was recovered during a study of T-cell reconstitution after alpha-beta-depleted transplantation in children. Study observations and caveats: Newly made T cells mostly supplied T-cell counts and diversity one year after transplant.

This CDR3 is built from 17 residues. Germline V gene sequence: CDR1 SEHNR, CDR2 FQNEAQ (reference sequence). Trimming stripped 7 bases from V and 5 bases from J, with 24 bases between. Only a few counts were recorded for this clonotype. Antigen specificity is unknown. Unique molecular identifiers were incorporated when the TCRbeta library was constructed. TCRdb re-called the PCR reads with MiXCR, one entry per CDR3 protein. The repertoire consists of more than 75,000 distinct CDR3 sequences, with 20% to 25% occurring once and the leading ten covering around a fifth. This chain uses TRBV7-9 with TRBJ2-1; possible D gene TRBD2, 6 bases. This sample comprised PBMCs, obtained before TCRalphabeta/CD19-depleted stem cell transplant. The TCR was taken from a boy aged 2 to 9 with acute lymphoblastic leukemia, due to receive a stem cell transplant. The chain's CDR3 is CASTLTPGRRGNNEQFF. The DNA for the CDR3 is TGTGCCAGCACCCTGACTCCGGGGCGGAGGGGCAACAATGAGCAGTTCTTC.